Below are 29 T cell receptor beta chains sequenced from a single sample in a study of PD-1 blockade in classical Hodgkin lymphoma. Time point meaning: cycle 4 day 1 (C4D1), after 6 weeks of nivolumab. There was relapse after autologous stem cell transplantation in every patient, and there was variation in brentuximab vedotin exposure. Some clones are missing from TCRdb's copy, which holds only in-frame ones; the method was immunoSEQ multiplex PCR. The table shows almost 95,000 clones, with over 80% occurring only once. The sample in question was peripheral blood mononuclear cells (PBMCs), obtained before the fourth cycle of nivolumab. All receptors derive from a human donor with classical Hodgkin lymphoma.

DNA for the CDR3: TGTGCCAGCACCAGACAGGGAGGGGGCACAGATACGCAGTATTTT. Protein sequence: CASTRQGGGTDTQYF. The genes are TRBV6-1 and TRBJ2-3, with D possibly being TRBD1 or TRBD2 (7 bases each). There are 15 residues in the CDR3. Looked up from germline, CDR1 is MNHNS and CDR2 is SASEGT. V gave up 7 bases and J gave up 1 base, with 15 bases separating them.

V gene TRBV5-1 combines with J gene TRBJ1-2; D remains ambiguous. CDR1 and CDR2 (germline): SGHRS, YFSETQ. The CDR3 consists of 12 residues. V lost 2 bases and J lost 8, with 10 bases in between. The CDR3 region has the DNA TGCGCCAGCAGCTTCTCGGATATAGGCTACACCTTC. Its translation is CASSFSDIGYTF.

V and J are TRBV29-1 and TRBJ2-1, with TRBD2 matching over 10 bases. This CDR3 has 19 residues. J was trimmed by 0 bases and V by 7 bases; bases with no gene match: 18. Per the germline V gene, CDR1 is SQVTM and CDR2 is ANQGSEA. This CDR3 is CSARPERLAGGSSYNEQFF. CDR3 DNA: TGCAGCGCCCGTCCTGAAAGACTAGCGGGTGGGAGCTCCTACAATGAGCAGTTCTTC.

This chain links TRBV14 with TRBJ2-3; D not certain. V was shortened by 0 bases and J by 4 bases, with 8 bases between the two germline ends. This CDR3 spans 14 amino acids. Germline-derived CDR1 and CDR2 are SGHDN and FVKESK. The CDR3 region is CASSQDWAADTQYF. DNA for the CDR3: TGTGCCAGCAGCCAAGATTGGGCGGCAGATACGCAGTATTTT.

This clone came up once. V and J are TRBV19 and TRBJ2-2; 11 bases are a match to TRBD1. CDR3 length: 17 residues. Trimming at V came to 7 bases and at J to 9 bases, leaving 16 bases not matched to a gene. In germline, CDR1 is LNHDA, CDR2 SQIVND (reference sequence). The DNA of the CDR3 is TGTGCCAGTACTTCTGCCGGGACAGGGGGGCTAATGCGGGAGCTGTTTTTT. Protein sequence: CASTSAGTGGLMRELFF.

The V gene is TRBV15, the J gene TRBJ1-4; unclear D gene. Looked up from germline, CDR1 is LNHNV and CDR2 is YYDKDF (reference sequence). The CDR3 covers 16 residues. Between the trimmed V and J ends, which lost 0 bases and 6 bases, there was a span of 14 bases. The CDR3 loop is CATSRDWWVGDEKLFF. CDR3 in DNA: TGTGCCACCAGCAGAGATTGGTGGGTCGGAGATGAAAAACTGTTTTTT.

Regarding this clone: Other DNA sequences in this specimen translate into the identical CDR3. J is TRBJ2-1 and V is TRBV6-6, with D possibly matching TRBD2 (6 bases). This CDR3 spans 12 amino acids. Germline values: CDR1 MNHNY, CDR2 SVGAGI (reference sequence). Between the trimmed V and J ends, which lost 5 bases and 5 bases, there was a span of 7 bases. CDR3 in amino acids: CASSPGDNEQFF. CDR3 DNA sequence: TGTGCCAGCAGTCCGGGGGACAATGAGCAGTTCTTC.

In this sample, this clone turned up once. The chain joins TRBV9 to TRBJ2-2; D gene unclear. Trimming pared 0 bases from V and 1 base from J, leaving 7 bases between. CDR1 SGDLS and CDR2 YYNGEE come from the germline V gene. This CDR3 has 15 residues. The CDR3 DNA sequence: TGTGCCAGCAGCGTAGCAGGCAAGAACACCGGGGAGCTGTTTTTT. Residues: CASSVAGKNTGELFF. Combining the CDR3 with reference TRBV9 and TRBJ2-2 gives the whole variable domain DSGVTQTPKHLITATGQRVTLRCSPRSGDLSVYWYQQSLDQGLQFLIQYYNGEERAKGNILERFSAQQFPDLHSELNLSSLELGDSALYFCASSVAGKNTGELFFGEGSRLTVL.

This chain connects TRBV6-1 to TRBJ2-5; 10 bases match TRBD1. The length of the CDR3 is 14 residues. With V trimmed by 1 base and J by 4 bases, 0 bases remained unmatched. The germline V gene has CDR1 MNHNS and CDR2 SASEGT. In nucleotides, the CDR3 is TGTGCCAGCAGTGAAGGGACAGGGGGAGAGACCCAGTACTTC. This translates into CASSEGTGGETQYF.

V is TRBV6-5 and J is TRBJ2-4, with 7 positions matching TRBD2. Trimming cost V 4 bases and J 0 bases; bases outside gene matches: 6. The CDR3 has 16 amino acids. CDR1 is MNHEY and CDR2 is SVGAGI in the germline V gene. The CDR3 region has the DNA TGTGCCAGCAGTTCACTAGCGCGCGTAGCCAAAAACATTCAGTACTTC. It encodes CASSSLARVAKNIQYF.

This clone has just one count. V gene TRBV6-5 combines with J gene TRBJ2-3, with a tentative D call TRBD2 (5 bases). The CDR3 runs to 16 residues. Germline V gene data show CDR1 as MNHEY and CDR2 as SVGAGI. Trimming stripped 4 bases from V and 1 base from J, with 15 bases between. DNA for the CDR3: TGTGCCAGCAGTTCCTGGTTTGGGAGAGGCACAGATACGCAGTATTTT. This gives the protein CASSSWFGRGTDTQYF.

The genes are TRBV19 and TRBJ2-2; the match to TRBD2 covers 13 bases. The germline CDR1 and CDR2 sequences are LNHDA and SQIVND (reference sequence). The CDR3 extends over 19 amino acids. After removal of 5 bases from V and 5 bases from J, the junction contained 14 bases not matched to a gene. For the CDR3, the DNA is TGTGCCAGTAGTCCCCGGACTAGCGGGAGCGTAGTAGTAACCGGGGAGCTGTTTTTT. Translating it yields CASSPRTSGSVVVTGELFF.

This clone appeared a single time. The rearrangement joins TRBV14 to TRBJ2-2, with D uncertain. The CDR3 is made up of 14 amino acids. Trimming left V 2 bases short and J 4 bases short, with 8 bases between. The germline V gene encodes CDR1 SGHDN and CDR2 FVKESK. CDR3 sequence (DNA): TGTGCCAGCAGCCAACGGTCGGGCACCGGGGAGCTGTTTTTT. Translation gives CASSQRSGTGELFF.

The chain is built from TRBV27 and TRBJ2-5; TRBD2 is a possible D gene (5 bases). This CDR3 spans 13 amino acids. Trimming pared 3 bases from V and 5 bases from J, leaving 10 bases between. The V gene's germline CDR1 is MNHEY and CDR2 SMNVEV (reference sequence). The CDR3 protein is CASSFRGRETQYF. CDR3 bases: TGTGCCAGCAGTTTTCGGGGTCGGGAGACCCAGTACTTC.

The chain couples TRBV12-5 to TRBJ2-7; no definite D call. Deletions cut 8 bases from V and 4 bases from J, with 15 bases between. Germline V gives CDR1 LGHNT, CDR2 FRNRAP. The CDR3 is made up of 13 amino acids. CDR3 sequence reads: CASSFGRAYEQYF. DNA for the CDR3: TGTGCTAGTTCATTCGGAAGGGCATACGAGCAGTACTTC. The full variable domain, completed using reference TRBV12-5 and TRBJ2-7, is DARVTQTPRHKVTEMGQEVTMRCQPILGHNTVFWYRQTMMQGLELLAYFRNRAPLDDSGMPKDRFSAEMPDATLATLKIQPSEPRDSAVYFCASSFGRAYEQYFGPGTRLTVT.

This clone was counted once. The chain uses TRBV5-1 and TRBJ2-1, with 9 nucleotides matching TRBD2. CDR3 length: 16 amino acids. Trimming took 0 bases from V and 7 from J; bases not matched to a gene: 8. CDR1 and CDR2 from the germline V gene are SGHRS and YFSETQ. CDR3 nucleotides: TGCGCCAGCAGCTTGGCGGTAGCGGGAGTGGGGAATGAGCAGTTCTTC. Amino acid sequence: CASSLAVAGVGNEQFF.

V is TRBV5-4 and J is TRBJ1-3; the D is unclear. The CDR3 is 17 amino acids. The germline V gene has CDR1 SGHNT and CDR2 YYREEE (reference sequence). The V and J ends lost 0 bases and 2 bases respectively, with 15 bases between them. The CDR3 is CASSLDIFSPAGNTIYF. CDR3 coding DNA: TGTGCCAGCAGCTTGGACATATTCTCCCCAGCTGGAAACACCATATATTTT.

The chain's CDR3 is CASSLTGPDTQYF. The CDR3, as DNA: TGTGCCAGCAGCCTAACGGGGCCAGATACGCAGTATTTT. The chain combines TRBV7-9 with TRBJ2-3; the D call may be TRBD1 or TRBD2 (5 bases each). CDR3 length: 13 amino acids. CDR1 and CDR2 from the germline V gene are SEHNR and FQNEAQ (reference sequence). Trimming took off 5 bases at V and 4 bases at J, with 10 bases between the two ends.

V and J are TRBV28 and TRBJ2-7; 11 nucleotides match TRBD2. This CDR3 is 16 amino acids long. Losses at the gene ends were 5 bases for V and 4 bases for J; bases not matched to a gene: 10. Germline values: CDR1 MDHEN, CDR2 SYDVKM. CDR3 DNA sequence: TGTGCCAGCAGTCAGAATAGCGGGAGGGCCCGATACGAGCAGTACTTC. It codes for CASSQNSGRARYEQYF.

This chain uses TRBV5-1 with TRBJ2-1; D is perhaps TRBD1 or TRBD2 (5 bases each). Trimming took 2 bases from V and 10 from J, leaving 10 bases between them. Germline values: CDR1 SGHRS, CDR2 YFSETQ. CDR3 length: 12 residues. The CDR3 is CASSFEGREQFF. The CDR3 coding sequence is TGCGCCAGCAGCTTCGAGGGGCGGGAGCAGTTCTTC.

This chain connects TRBV4-1 to TRBJ1-2; D not certain. The germline V gene has CDR1 MGHRA and CDR2 YSYEKL. The ends were cut back, 0 bases at V and 3 bases at J, with 20 bases in the middle. The CDR3 loop spans 18 amino acids. The chain's CDR3 is CASSQDRTVPVGDYGYTF. The DNA of the CDR3 is TGCGCCAGCAGCCAAGATCGGACCGTTCCTGTCGGGGACTATGGCTACACCTTC.

The CDR3 nucleotides read TGTGCCAGCTCACCTCTGGGGGGCAATCAGCCCCAGCATTTT. Protein: CASSPLGGNQPQHF. This chain connects TRBV18 to TRBJ1-5; D might be TRBD1 (5 bases). The V gene lost 3 bases and the J gene lost 2 bases, with 8 bases spanning the gap. Germline V gene data show CDR1 as KGHSH and CDR2 as LQKENI. The CDR3 contains 14 residues.

The genes are TRBV4-3 and TRBJ2-2; a possible D gene is TRBD2 (5 bases). Germline V gene lookup returns CDR1 LGHNA and CDR2 YSLEER. With 4 bases removed from V and 4 bases from J, the gap between germline ends came to 13 bases. This CDR3 contains 15 residues. This CDR3 reads CASSPRAQATGELFF. Written as DNA, the CDR3 is TGCGCCAGCAGCCCGAGGGCCCAGGCCACCGGGGAGCTGTTTTTT.

This clone was counted a few times. The J gene is TRBJ2-5, the V gene TRBV5-1, with 12 bases matching TRBD2. CDR1 is SGHRS and CDR2 is YFSETQ in the germline V gene. V dropped 5 bases and J dropped 5; count of bases not matched to a gene: 10. There are 16 residues in the CDR3. The CDR3 loop reads CASRRRLAGEGETQYF. The CDR3 coding sequence is TGCGCCAGCAGACGCAGACTAGCGGGAGAGGGGGAGACCCAGTACTTC.

This clone was seen more than once but under ten times. The rearrangement uses TRBV7-3 and TRBJ2-3, with D perhaps matching TRBD2 (5 bases). CDR3 length: 14 residues. Germline loops: CDR1 SGHTA, CDR2 FQGTGA. V was trimmed by 2 bases and J by 3 bases, leaving 9 bases between them. The CDR3: CASSLVGVTDTQYF. The CDR3 bases are TGTGCCAGCAGCTTAGTCGGGGTAACAGATACGCAGTATTTT.

The chain joins TRBV11-1 to TRBJ1-2; tentative D call: TRBD1 (6 bases). Germline-derived CDR1 and CDR2 are SGHAT and FQDESV (reference sequence). Trimming cost V 5 bases and J 5 bases, with 12 bases left between them. This CDR3 is 13 amino acids long. CDR3 protein: CASSLGQQYGYTF. CDR3 nucleotide sequence: TGTGCCAGCAGCCTTGGACAGCAATATGGCTACACCTTC.

This chain uses TRBV11-3 with TRBJ2-2, with TRBD2 matching 10 bases. This CDR3 comprises 16 residues. V gave up 6 bases and J gave up 3 bases; unmatched junction bases: 7. The germline V gene has CDR1 SGHNT and CDR2 YENEEA. The CDR3, as DNA: TGTGCCAGCAGTCCCCCAGGGACTAGCGACACCGGGGAGCTGTTTTTT. Its translation is CASSPPGTSDTGELFF. The whole variable domain, filled in from reference TRBV11-3 and TRBJ2-2, reads EAGVVQSPRYKIIEKKQPVAFWCNPISGHNTLYWYLQNLGQGPELLIRYENEEAVDDSQLPKDRFSAERLKGVDSTLKIQPAELGDSAVYLCASSPPGTSDTGELFFGEGSRLTVL.

V gene TRBV2 combines with J gene TRBJ1-1; the D is unclear. The CDR3 is 12 amino acids. Per the germline V gene, CDR1 is SNHLY and CDR2 is FYNNEI. V gave up 7 bases and J gave up 4 bases, with 10 bases separating them. The CDR3 bases are TGTGCCAGCACCGCCTCCGGCACTGAAGCTTTCTTT. Residues: CASTASGTEAFF.

This clone was seen once. The chain combines TRBV4-2 with TRBJ2-3; 8 bases are a match to TRBD2. The V segment lost 4 bases and the J segment 5 bases; nucleotides outside the gene matches: 23. Germline CDR1 LGHNA, CDR2 YNFKEQ. CDR3 length: 20 amino acids. The CDR3 here is CASSPIGGSFGRAKQDTQYF. The CDR3, as DNA: TGTGCCAGCAGCCCAATAGGGGGTTCCTTCGGGAGGGCCAAGCAAGATACGCAGTATTTT.